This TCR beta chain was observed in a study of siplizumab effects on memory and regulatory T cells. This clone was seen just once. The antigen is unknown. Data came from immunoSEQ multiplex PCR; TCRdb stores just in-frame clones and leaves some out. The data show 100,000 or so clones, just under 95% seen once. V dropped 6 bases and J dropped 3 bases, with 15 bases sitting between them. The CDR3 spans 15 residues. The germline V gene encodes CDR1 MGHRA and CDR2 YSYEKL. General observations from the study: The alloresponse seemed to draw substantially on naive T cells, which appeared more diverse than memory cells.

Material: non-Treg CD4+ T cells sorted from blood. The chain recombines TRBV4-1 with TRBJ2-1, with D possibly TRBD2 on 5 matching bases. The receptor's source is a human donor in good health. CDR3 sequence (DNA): TGCGCCAGCAGGGCCGTCTTAGCGAGCTACAATGAGCAGTTCTTC. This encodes CASRAVLASYNEQFF.